This is a list of T cell receptor beta chains from one sample in a study of blood T cell repertoires in COVID-19. The assay was immunoSEQ multiplex PCR, and TCRdb's table has in-frame clones only and misses some. Of roughly 140,000 clones in the sample, 85% to 90% are singletons; the top ten hold over 12%. The sequencing sample was made of peripheral blood. The source is a middle-aged woman with acute or convalescent COVID-19. Both conserved end residues are part of each CDR3. A D gene is named only where the DNA matches it firmly. Rows may omit the clone size; those that give it use once, few, many or a size class.

TRBV5-4,TRBJ2-7,-,TRBD2,CASSSSGGAGYEQYF,TGTGCCAGCAGCTCTAGCGGGGGGGCGGGCTACGAGCAGTACTTC
TRBV12-3/TRBV12-4,TRBJ2-5,-,-,CASSTTGQETQYF,TGTGCCAGCAGTACAACAGGGCAGGAGACCCAGTACTTC
TRBV2,TRBJ1-5,once,-,CASSEAGRIEPQHF,TGTGCCAGCAGTGAAGCCGGCAGGATAGAGCCCCAGCATTTT
TRBV6-1,TRBJ2-1,-,-,CASSELPPDSSYNEQFF,TGTGCCAGCAGTGAGCTGCCCCCGGACAGCTCCTACAATGAGCAGTTCTTC
TRBV5-4,TRBJ2-3,-,-,CASSFSAGAKTDTQYF,TGTGCCAGCAGCTTTTCCGCGGGGGCCAAAACAGATACGCAGTATTTT
TRBV9,TRBJ2-3,-,TRBD2,CASSVNSGSTDTQYF,TGTGCCAGCAGCGTTAATAGCGGGTCCACAGATACGCAGTATTTT
TRBV7-6,TRBJ2-2,-,TRBD2,CASSHPVAGGLTGELFF,TGTGCCAGCAGCCACCCTGTAGCGGGGGGGCTAACCGGGGAGCTGTTTTTT
TRBV28,TRBJ1-1,few,-,CASLGTLDRNTEAFF,TGTGCCAGCTTGGGTACCCTAGACAGGAACACTGAAGCTTTCTTT
TRBV3-1/TRBV3-2,TRBJ2-5,once,-,CASSRTKGETQYF,TGTGCCAGCAGCCGCACCAAGGGGGAGACCCAGTACTTC
TRBV5-1,TRBJ1-1,-,TRBD1,CASSAGQGFPLPNTEAFF,TGCGCCAGCAGCGCCGGACAGGGTTTCCCCCTCCCGAACACTGAAGCTTTCTTT
TRBV24-1,TRBJ2-5,-,TRBD1,CATSPGQGQETQYF,TGTGCCACCAGTCCGGGACAGGGGCAAGAGACCCAGTACTTC
TRBV7-2,TRBJ2-7,-,TRBD2,CASSLAVGLAGSLSSYEQYF,TGTGCCAGCAGCTTAGCTGTCGGACTAGCGGGATCCCTGAGCTCCTACGAGCAGTACTTC
TRBV18,TRBJ2-5,few,-,CASSPPGSGETQYF,TGTGCCAGCTCACCGCCAGGGTCTGGGGAGACCCAGTACTTC
TRBV25-1,TRBJ2-5,-,-,CASSEFGGTETQYF,TGTGCCAGCAGTGAATTTGGCGGTACAGAGACCCAGTACTTC
TRBV5-1,TRBJ2-3,-,-,CASSRRTIADTQYF,TGCGCCAGCAGCCGGAGGACTATCGCAGATACGCAGTATTTT
TRBV5-8,TRBJ1-4,-,-,CASSLGSTREKLFF,TGTGCCAGCAGCTTAGGCAGTACGAGGGAAAAACTGTTTTTT
TRBV6-5,TRBJ2-3,-,-,CASSYSGSTDTQYF,TGTGCCAGCAGTTACTCCGGGAGCACAGATACGCAGTATTTT
TRBV7-8,TRBJ2-7,-,TRBD2,CASSRVGLAGEYEQYF,TGTGCCAGCAGCAGGGTCGGACTAGCGGGAGAATACGAGCAGTACTTC
TRBV7-2,TRBJ2-3,once,TRBD2,CASLAGLAGGHTQYF,TGTGCCAGTTTGGCGGGACTAGCGGGGGGCCATACGCAGTATTTT
TRBV15,TRBJ1-2,-,-,CATSRPEDSFYYGYTF,TGTGCCACCAGCAGACCCGAGGACAGCTTTTACTATGGCTACACCTTC
TRBV5-4,TRBJ2-3,-,-,CASSLDGTAIDTQYF,TGTGCCAGCAGCTTGGACGGGACTGCGATAGATACGCAGTATTTT
TRBV4-2,TRBJ2-7,-,-,CASSQDYGSTYEQYF,TGTGCCAGCAGCCAAGATTACGGGAGTACATACGAGCAGTACTTC
TRBV5-1,TRBJ2-3,once,-,CASSLVLGLSDSTDTQYF,TGCGCCAGCAGCTTGGTACTAGGACTCTCAGATAGCACAGATACGCAGTATTTT
TRBV20-1,TRBJ2-7,-,TRBD1,CSAEQGFEQYF,TGCAGTGCGGAACAGGGGTTTGAGCAGTACTTC
TRBV19,TRBJ2-2,-,-,CASSIWDSAGELFF,TGTGCCAGTAGTATTTGGGACTCAGCCGGGGAGCTGTTTTTT
TRBV5-4,TRBJ1-1,-,TRBD1,CASSQGTANTEAFF,TGTGCCAGCAGCCAAGGGACAGCTAACACTGAAGCTTTCTTT
TRBV9,TRBJ2-2,-,TRBD2,CASSGSLAGNTGELFF,TGTGCCAGCAGCGGAAGCCTAGCGGGGAACACCGGGGAGCTGTTTTTT
TRBV3-1/TRBV3-2,TRBJ2-7,-,-,CASSQDANPSYEQYF,TGTGCCAGCAGCCAAGATGCTAACCCCTCCTACGAGCAGTACTTC
TRBV9,TRBJ1-3,-,-,CASSGGAGNTIYF,TGTGCCAGCAGCGGGGGGGCTGGAAACACCATATATTTT
TRBV3-1/TRBV3-2,TRBJ2-7,-,TRBD2,CASSQVFNGGRFDEQYF,TGTGCCAGCAGCCAAGTATTTAACGGCGGGAGATTCGACGAGCAGTACTTC
TRBV19,TRBJ1-6,-,-,CASNLGRNYNSPLHF,TGTGCCAGTAATCTAGGGAGGAACTATAATTCACCCCTCCACTTT
TRBV5-1,TRBJ2-1,-,-,CASSPQLNEQFF,TGCGCCAGCAGCCCACAGCTAAATGAGCAGTTCTTC
TRBV5-6,TRBJ1-1,-,-,CASSETNTEAFF,TGTGCCAGCAGCGAAACAAACACTGAAGCTTTCTTT
TRBV2,TRBJ1-4,once,TRBD1,CASSELEGATEKLFF,TGTGCCAGCAGTGAATTGGAGGGGGCAACTGAAAAACTGTTTTTT
TRBV30,TRBJ2-2,-,TRBD2,CAWSDHPGTSGYPGELFF,TGTGCCTGGAGTGACCACCCCGGGACTAGCGGGTATCCCGGGGAGCTGTTTTTT
TRBV6-5,TRBJ2-7,-,TRBD1,CASSSGTGLFYEQYF,TGTGCCAGCAGCAGCGGGACAGGGTTATTCTACGAGCAGTACTTC
TRBV9,TRBJ1-6,-,-,CASSPRDNYNSPLHF,TGTGCCAGCAGCCCCAGGGACAACTATAATTCACCCCTCCACTTT
TRBV3-1/TRBV3-2,TRBJ1-6,-,-,CASSQARSPLHF,TGTGCCAGCAGCCAAGCGAGGTCACCCCTCCACTTT
TRBV19,TRBJ2-1,-,TRBD2,CASSILWTSGANEQFF,TGTGCCAGTAGTATCCTTTGGACTAGCGGGGCCAATGAGCAGTTCTTC
TRBV19,TRBJ2-7,-,TRBD1,CASSIDRASYEQYF,TGTGCCAGTAGTATCGACAGGGCTTCCTACGAGCAGTACTTC
TRBV6-5,TRBJ1-5,-,-,CASSYSGGAKQPQHF,TGTGCCAGCAGTTACTCAGGGGGGGCGAAGCAGCCCCAGCATTTT
TRBV19,TRBJ1-4,-,-,CASSMYQGSLDEKLFF,TGTGCCAGTAGTATGTATCAGGGATCGCTGGATGAAAAACTGTTTTTT
TRBV24-1,TRBJ2-1,-,TRBD1,CATSDPRTGGYNEQFF,TGTGCCACCAGTGATCCAAGGACAGGGGGCTACAATGAGCAGTTCTTC
TRBV6-5,TRBJ1-1,-,-,CASLGVTEAFF,TGTGCCAGTTTAGGGGTCACTGAAGCTTTCTTT
TRBV19,TRBJ2-3,-,-,CASSKRLTENTQYF,TGTGCCAGTAGTAAACGCCTTACGGAGAATACGCAGTATTTT
TRBV12-3/TRBV12-4,TRBJ2-2,-,-,CASSQTVTVELFF,TGTGCCAGCAGCCAGACAGTTACCGTGGAGCTGTTTTTT
TRBV16,TRBJ2-7,-,TRBD1,CASSQMGQGSYEQYF,TGTGCCAGCAGCCAAATGGGACAGGGGTCCTACGAGCAGTACTTC
TRBV11-3,TRBJ2-1,-,-,CASSLTPQVNEQFF,TGTGCCAGCAGCTTAACGCCACAGGTGAATGAGCAGTTCTTC
TRBV9,TRBJ1-2,-,-,CASSVVTGDGYTF,TGTGCCAGCAGCGTAGTCACCGGGGATGGCTACACCTTC
TRBV6-6,TRBJ2-1,-,TRBD2,CASGWTSGNDEQFF,TGTGCCAGTGGATGGACTAGCGGGAACGATGAGCAGTTCTTC
TRBV25-1,TRBJ2-5,-,-,CASSEYFGQQETQYF,TGTGCCAGCAGTGAATATTTCGGACAGCAAGAGACCCAGTACTTC
TRBV27,TRBJ2-1,-,-,CASRIGYSYNEQFF,TGTGCCAGCCGGATCGGGTACTCCTACAATGAGCAGTTCTTC